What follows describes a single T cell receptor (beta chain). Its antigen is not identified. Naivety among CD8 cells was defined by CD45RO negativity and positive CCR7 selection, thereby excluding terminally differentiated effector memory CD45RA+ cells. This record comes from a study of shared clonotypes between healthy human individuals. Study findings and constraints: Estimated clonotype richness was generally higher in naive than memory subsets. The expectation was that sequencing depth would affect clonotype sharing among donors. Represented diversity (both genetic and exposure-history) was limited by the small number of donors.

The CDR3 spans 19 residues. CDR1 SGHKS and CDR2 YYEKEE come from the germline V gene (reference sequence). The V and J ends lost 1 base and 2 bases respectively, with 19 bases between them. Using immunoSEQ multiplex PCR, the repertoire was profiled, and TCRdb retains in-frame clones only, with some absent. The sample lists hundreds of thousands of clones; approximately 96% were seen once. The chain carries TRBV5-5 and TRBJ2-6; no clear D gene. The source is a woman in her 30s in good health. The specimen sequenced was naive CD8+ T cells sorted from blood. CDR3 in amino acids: CASSLIVVRQTTGANVLTF. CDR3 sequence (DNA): TGTGCCAGCAGCTTGATTGTAGTAAGACAAACCACTGGGGCCAACGTCCTGACTTTC.